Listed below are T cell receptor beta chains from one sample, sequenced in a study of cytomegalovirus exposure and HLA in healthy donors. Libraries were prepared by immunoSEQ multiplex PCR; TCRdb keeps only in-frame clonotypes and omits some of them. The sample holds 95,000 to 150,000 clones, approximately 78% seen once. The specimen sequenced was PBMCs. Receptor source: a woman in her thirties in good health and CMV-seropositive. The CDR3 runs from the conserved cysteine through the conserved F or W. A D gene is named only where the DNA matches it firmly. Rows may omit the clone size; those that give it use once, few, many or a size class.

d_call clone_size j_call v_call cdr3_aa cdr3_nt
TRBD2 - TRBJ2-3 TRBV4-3 CASSKVTQTSGWTDTQYF TGCGCCAGCAGCAAGGTAACCCAGACTAGCGGGTGGACAGATACGCAGTATTTT
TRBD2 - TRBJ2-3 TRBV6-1 CASRPSGGPADTQYF TGTGCGAGCAGGCCCAGCGGGGGGCCGGCGGATACGCAGTATTTT
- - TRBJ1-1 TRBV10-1 CASSFRGGAATETFF TGCGCCAGCAGTTTCCGGGGGGGGGCGGCCACTGAGACTTTCTTT
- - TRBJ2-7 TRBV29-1 CSVGQDYEQYF TGCAGCGTTGGGCAGGACTACGAGCAGTACTTC
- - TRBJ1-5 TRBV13 CASSWGLLGQPQHF TGTGCCAGCAGTTGGGGACTTTTGGGTCAGCCCCAGCATTTT
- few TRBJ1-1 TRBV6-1 CASSAQGGTEAFF TGTGCCAGCAGTGCCCAGGGAGGCACTGAAGCTTTCTTT
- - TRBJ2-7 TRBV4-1 CASSQHYEQYF TGCGCCAGCAGCCAACACTACGAGCAGTACTTC
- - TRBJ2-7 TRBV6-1 CASSEARGAMQYF TGTGCCAGCAGTGAGGCCCGGGGGGCTATGCAGTACTTC
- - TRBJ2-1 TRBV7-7 CASSLAHGGGEQFF TGTGCCAGCAGCTTAGCGCACGGAGGAGGTGAGCAGTTCTTC
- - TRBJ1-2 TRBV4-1 CASSQAVALYGYTF TGCGCCAGCAGCCAAGCTGTAGCGCTTTATGGCTACACCTTC
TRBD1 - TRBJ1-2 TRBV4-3 CASSPVIGQDYGYTF TGCGCCAGCAGCCCGGTCATAGGACAGGACTATGGCTACACCTTC
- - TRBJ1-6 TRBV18 CASSGGGDSPLHF TGTGCCAGCTCCGGCGGAGGGGATTCACCCCTCCACTTT
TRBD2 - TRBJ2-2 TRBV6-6 CATAGGAVDTGELFF TGTGCCACCGCCGGGGGGGCCGTGGACACCGGGGAGCTGTTTTTT
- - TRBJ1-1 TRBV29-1 CSGARDRNTEAFF TGCAGCGGGGCCCGAGATAGGAACACTGAAGCTTTCTTT
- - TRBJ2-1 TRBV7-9 CASHGTRDRFSYNEQFF TGTGCCAGCCACGGAACTAGAGACCGCTTCTCCTACAATGAGCAGTTCTTC
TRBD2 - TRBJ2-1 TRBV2 CASRETSGGGDEQFF TGTGCCAGCAGAGAAACTAGCGGGGGGGGCGATGAGCAGTTCTTC